Detailed here is one TCR beta chain. Its antigen is unidentified. This CDR3 has 16 amino acids. The germline CDR1 and CDR2 sequences are SEHNR and FQNEAQ (reference sequence). V lost 3 bases and J lost 2; bases outside the gene matches: 1. These data come from a study of shared clonotypes between healthy human individuals. Donors comprised healthy HIV-negative adults lacking recent acute infections or vaccinations. Repertoires were generated with immunoSEQ multiplex PCR, while TCRdb's copy carries only in-frame clones and drops some. Among approximately 2,000,000 clones, roughly 90% were seen once, and the ten largest hold approximately 0.39%. Notes on the study in general: The four-donor shared clonotypes exceeded non-shared clonotypes in generation probability, with non-shared ones scoring lower. Estimated richness was generally greater in naive than memory subsets.

The sequence came from a man aged 18 to 29 in good health. Some clones in this sample may be carry-over from other donors' samples. The chain combines TRBV7-9 with TRBJ2-3, with TRBD2 identical over 14 bases. The sequencing input was naive CD4+ T cells from PBMCs. Subset denoted: CD45RA+ positively selected. The CDR3 sequence: CASSLGLAGVTDTQYF. The CDR3 DNA sequence: TGTGCCAGCAGCTTGGGACTAGCGGGAGTCACAGATACGCAGTATTTT. Full variable domain (outside the CDR3, taken from reference TRBV7-9 and TRBJ2-3): DTGVSQNPRHKITKRGQNVTFRCDPISEHNRLYWYRQTLGQGPEFLTYFQNEAQLEKSRLLSDRFSAERPKGSFSTLEIQRTEQGDSAMYLCASSLGLAGVTDTQYFGPGTRLTVL.